One T cell receptor (beta chain) is described in this entry. This sample is part of a study of Graves' ophthalmopathy and Graves' hyperthyroidism. The CDR3 loop spans 15 amino acids. Germline V CDR1 and CDR2: MGHDK, SYGVNS. J gave up 3 bases and V 4 bases, and 5 bases lay outside the gene matches. No donor had other autoimmune disease, uncontrolled infection, pregnancy or lactation. Amplifying from RNA transcripts, the study obtained TCR beta CDR3 regions. Second-round multiplex PCR followed a first-round RT-PCR using HTBI primers. TCRdb re-called the multiplex PCR reads through MiXCR, storing one row per CDR3 protein. In the table there are around 40,000 distinct CDR3 sequences, under 65% of which are singletons.

This rearrangement joins TRBV25-1 to TRBJ2-7, with 11 bases that match TRBD1. The clonotype was recovered from an adult man with Graves' ophthalmopathy. Sample: peripheral blood. The chain's CDR3 is CASSGTDRGRYEQYF. The CDR3 DNA sequence: TGTGCCAGCAGTGGAACGGACAGGGGGCGCTACGAGCAGTACTTC.